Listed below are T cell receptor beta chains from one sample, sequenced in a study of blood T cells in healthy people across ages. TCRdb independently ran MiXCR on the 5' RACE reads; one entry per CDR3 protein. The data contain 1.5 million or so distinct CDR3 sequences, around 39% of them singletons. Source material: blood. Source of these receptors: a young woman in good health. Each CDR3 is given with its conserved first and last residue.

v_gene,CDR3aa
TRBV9,CASSGGDSIREQYF
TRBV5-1,CASSLAVLAGSGQETQYF
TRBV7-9,CASSLVVARTTTYEQYF
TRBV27,CASSLRGPTYNEQFF
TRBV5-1,CASTSGRADTGELFF
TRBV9,CASSVGADRRQETQYF
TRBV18,CASSPQDRMYTEAFF
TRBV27,CASRLGADTEAFF
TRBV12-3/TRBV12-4,CASSYGTIINNEQFF
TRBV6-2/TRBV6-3,CASSYPKGAGGGDTQYF
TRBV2,CASSATQGALGYGYTF
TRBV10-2,CASSDRFWEAFF
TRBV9,CASSAAGGRGYTF
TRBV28,CASSPRGMGEKLFF
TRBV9,CASSLQGLVQETQYF
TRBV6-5,CASSYGLAGGIRETQYF
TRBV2,CASSPTSSNYGHTF
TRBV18,CASSPVTGGASYEQYF
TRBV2,CASSGGRSTGETQYF
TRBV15,CATSTRGGQQYF
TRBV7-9,CASSFYSGDTLRNEQFF
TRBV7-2,CASSFGGQVEQYF
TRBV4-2,CASSQLTGRNGYTF
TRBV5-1,CASSQPGQGVNEQFF
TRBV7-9,CASSLDSSGRPHEQFF
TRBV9,CASSGPGTVNSPLHF
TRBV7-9,CASSNPDGYTF
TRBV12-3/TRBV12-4,CASRGSRGGYTF